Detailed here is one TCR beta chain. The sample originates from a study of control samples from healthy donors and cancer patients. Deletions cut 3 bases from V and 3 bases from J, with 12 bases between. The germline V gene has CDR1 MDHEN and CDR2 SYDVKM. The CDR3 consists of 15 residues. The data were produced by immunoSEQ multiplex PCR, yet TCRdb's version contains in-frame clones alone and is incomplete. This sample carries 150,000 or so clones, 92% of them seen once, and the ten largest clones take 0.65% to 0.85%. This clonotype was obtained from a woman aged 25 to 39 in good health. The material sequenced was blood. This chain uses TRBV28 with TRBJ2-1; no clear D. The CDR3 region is CASSLVQGIYNEQFF. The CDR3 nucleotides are TGTGCCAGCAGTTTGGTCCAAGGGATCTACAATGAGCAGTTCTTC.